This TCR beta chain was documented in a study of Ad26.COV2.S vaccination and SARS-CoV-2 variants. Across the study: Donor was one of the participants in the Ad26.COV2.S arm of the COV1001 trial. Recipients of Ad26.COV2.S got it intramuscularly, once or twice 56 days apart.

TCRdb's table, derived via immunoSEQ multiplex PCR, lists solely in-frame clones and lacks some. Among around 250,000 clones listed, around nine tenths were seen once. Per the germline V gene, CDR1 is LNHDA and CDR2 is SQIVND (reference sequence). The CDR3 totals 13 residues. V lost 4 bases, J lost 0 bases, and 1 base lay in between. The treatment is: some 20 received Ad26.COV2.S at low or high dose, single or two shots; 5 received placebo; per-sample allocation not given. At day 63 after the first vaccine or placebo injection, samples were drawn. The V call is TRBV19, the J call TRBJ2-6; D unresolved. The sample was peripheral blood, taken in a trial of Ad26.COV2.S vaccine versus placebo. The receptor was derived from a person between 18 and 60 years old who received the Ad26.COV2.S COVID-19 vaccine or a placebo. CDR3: CASSNSGANVLTF. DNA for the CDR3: TGTGCCAGTAGTAACTCTGGGGCCAACGTCCTGACTTTC.